The 17 T cell receptor beta chains below were found in one sample sequenced in a study of control samples from healthy donors and cancer patients. Generated by immunoSEQ multiplex PCR, the TCRdb table keeps only in-frame clones and is missing some. The sample contains about 34,000 clones, 86% of which appear only once. Sequences were obtained from PBMCs. These receptors were obtained from a woman aged 40 to 50 with lung cancer.

The chain couples TRBV18 to TRBJ1-6, with 11 bases lining up with TRBD1. The CDR3 has 14 residues. CDR1 and CDR2 (germline): KGHSH, LQKENI. The ends lost 3 bases at V and 11 bases at J; junction bases unmatched: 3. CDR3 DNA sequence: TGTGCCAGCTCACCTGGGACAGGGGGTACACCCCTCCACTTT. Encoded protein: CASSPGTGGTPLHF. The whole variable domain, filled in from reference TRBV18 and TRBJ1-6, reads NAGVMQNPRHLVRRRGQEARLRCSPMKGHSHVYWYRQLPEEGLKFMVYLQKENIIDESGMPKERFSAEFPKEGPSILRIQQVVRGDSAAYFCASSPGTGGTPLHFGNGTRLTVT.

The chain carries TRBV7-2 and TRBJ2-3; 9 bases fit TRBD2. Germline-derived CDR1 and CDR2 are SGHTA and FQGNSA. This CDR3 has 15 amino acids. The V gene end was trimmed by 6 bases and the J gene end by 2 bases; junction bases not matched to a gene: 6. The DNA of the CDR3 is TGTGCCAGCAGTCTAGCGGGGCTGAACACAGATACGCAGTATTTT. It codes for CASSLAGLNTDTQYF. Looking up the rest from reference TRBV7-2 and TRBJ2-3 gives the full variable domain: GAGVSQSPSNKVTEKGKDVELRCDPISGHTALYWYRQSLGQGLEFLIYFQGNSAPDKSGLPSDRFSAERTGGSVSTLTIQRTQQEDSAVYLCASSLAGLNTDTQYFGPGTRLTVL.

This clone was found once. The genes are TRBV5-1 and TRBJ2-5; 9 bases fit TRBD2. Germline V CDR1 and CDR2: SGHRS, YFSETQ. This CDR3 is 14 amino acids long. V lost 0 bases to trimming and J lost 4 bases; unmatched junction nucleotides: 1. The CDR3 spells CASSLGAGGETQYF. CDR3 DNA sequence: TGCGCCAGCAGCTTGGGAGCGGGGGGAGAGACCCAGTACTTC.

V usage is TRBV11-2 and J usage is TRBJ1-5; possibly TRBD1 for D (5 bases). V gave up 7 bases and J gave up 6 bases, with 13 bases separating them. Germline assignment: CDR1 SGHAT and CDR2 FQNNGV. The CDR3 spans 13 residues. CDR3 in DNA: TGTGCCAGCACCCAGGGACCACGTCAGCCCCAGCATTTT. Encoded protein: CASTQGPRQPQHF.

The chain has TRBV12-3 or TRBV12-4 and TRBJ1-5; D is ambiguous. The CDR3 loop spans 13 amino acids. The V end was cut by 1 base, the J end by 6 bases, with 7 bases between. Here the CDR3 reads CASSLVDGQPQHF. DNA of the CDR3: TGTGCCAGCAGTTTAGTCGACGGTCAGCCCCAGCATTTT.

V is TRBV4-3 and J is TRBJ2-3; D may be TRBD2 (5 bases). V was cut by 4 bases and J by 11 bases, with 19 bases left in between. CDR1 is LGHNA, CDR2 YSLEER, per germline. CDR3 size: 14 residues. The CDR3 loop is CASSRQARGDKQYF. The DNA of the CDR3 is TGCGCCAGCAGCCGACAAGCACGGGGAGACAAGCAGTATTTT.

The rearrangement links TRBV27 to TRBJ1-6; unclear D gene. Germline CDR1 and CDR2: MNHEY and SMNVEV (reference sequence). Trimming shortened V by 4 bases and J by 9 bases, and 7 bases separated the two germline ends. This CDR3 has 12 residues. The CDR3 DNA follows: TGTGCCAGCAGTTCCGGGGTTTCACCCCTCCACTTT. It translates to CASSSGVSPLHF.

This chain connects TRBV11-2 to TRBJ2-5, with D tentatively TRBD2 (6 bases). The CDR3 covers 17 residues. Trimming removed 9 bases at V and 1 base at J, with 24 bases between. The germline V gene has CDR1 SGHAT and CDR2 FQNNGV. This chain's CDR3 is CASQRVGAGTLQETQYF. The DNA of the CDR3 is TGTGCCAGTCAGAGGGTCGGGGCGGGGACCCTCCAAGAGACCCAGTACTTC.

The V gene is TRBV19, the J gene TRBJ2-7; D is tentatively TRBD1 or TRBD2 (5 bases each). The CDR3 contains 14 residues. Per the germline V gene, CDR1 is LNHDA and CDR2 is SQIVND (reference sequence). The germline V and J ends were trimmed by 6 bases and 6 bases, with 18 bases remaining between them. The CDR3 protein is CASSPGRVGFEQYF. For the CDR3, the DNA is TGTGCCAGTAGCCCGGGACGGGTTGGTTTCGAGCAGTACTTC. Filled out from reference TRBV19 and TRBJ2-7, the complete variable domain reads DGGITQSPKYLFRKEGQNVTLSCEQNLNHDAMYWYRQDPGQGLRLIYYSQIVNDFQKGDIAEGYSVSREKKESFPLTVTSAQKNPTAFYLCASSPGRVGFEQYFGPGTRLTVT.

V gene TRBV10-3 combines with J gene TRBJ2-5; 7 nucleotides align to TRBD1. Germline V gives CDR1 ENHRY, CDR2 SYGVKD. The length of the CDR3 is 14 residues. V dropped 5 bases and J dropped 4; count of bases not matched to a gene: 7. CDR3 bases: TGTGCCATCAGTACCCGACAGGGTGGAGAGACCCAGTACTTC. It encodes CAISTRQGGETQYF.

V usage is TRBV5-1 and J usage is TRBJ2-7; a possible D gene is TRBD1 (5 bases). The V gene lost 1 base and the J gene lost 2 bases, with 10 bases spanning the gap. CDR1 SGHRS and CDR2 YFSETQ come from the germline V gene. This CDR3 contains 14 residues. The CDR3 DNA reads as TGCGCCAGCAGCTTGATGAGACAGCCCTACGAGCAGTACTTC. It encodes CASSLMRQPYEQYF.

This clone came up a few times. The chain has TRBV5-5 and TRBJ2-5; D assignment may be TRBD1 or TRBD2 (5 bases each). V was trimmed by 5 bases and J by 5 bases, leaving 10 bases between them. This CDR3 comprises 12 residues. CDR1 is SGHKS and CDR2 is YYEKEE in the germline V gene (reference sequence). CDR3 protein: CASSPGTETQYF. The CDR3 region has the DNA TGTGCCAGCAGTCCAGGGACCGAGACCCAGTACTTC.

The rearrangement links TRBV29-1 to TRBJ1-2, with TRBD1 as a possible D gene (6 bases). The CDR3 contains 12 residues. V dropped 4 bases and J dropped 6 bases, with 12 bases sitting between them. Germline assignment: CDR1 SQVTM and CDR2 ANQGSEA. CDR3 amino acids: CSVARGTNGYTF. The CDR3 DNA sequence: TGCAGCGTTGCAAGGGGGACCAATGGCTACACCTTC. Full variable domain (remainder filled in from reference TRBV29-1 and TRBJ1-2): SAVISQKPSRDICQRGTSLTIQCQVDSQVTMMFWYRQQPGQSLTLIATANQGSEATYESGFVIDKFPISRPNLTFSTLTVSNMSPEDSSIYLCSVARGTNGYTFGSGTRLTVV.

V and J are TRBV4-2 and TRBJ1-2, with 7 bases fitting TRBD1. The CDR3 contains 16 residues. Trimming at V came to 0 bases and at J to 8 bases, leaving 12 bases not matched to a gene. Germline V gene sequence: CDR1 LGHNA, CDR2 YNFKEQ. The CDR3: CASSQEQGSLKKGYTF. The CDR3 DNA reads TGTGCCAGCAGCCAAGAACAGGGGAGCCTCAAGAAGGGCTACACCTTC.

J is TRBJ2-3 and V is TRBV24-1; either TRBD1 or TRBD2 may fit D (5 bases each). Trimming took off 9 bases at V and 0 bases at J, with 12 bases between the two ends. The CDR3 sequence is 14 residues long. In germline, CDR1 is KGHDR, CDR2 SFDVKD. This CDR3 reads CATASGRSTDTQYF. Here the CDR3 DNA reads TGTGCCACCGCGTCGGGACGAAGCACAGATACGCAGTATTTT.

On this clone: Additional DNA sequences in this sample encode the identical CDR3. The rearrangement links TRBV18 to TRBJ1-4; D ambiguous. Germline CDR1 KGHSH, CDR2 LQKENI. Trimming pared 2 bases from V and 0 bases from J, leaving 1 base between. This CDR3 spans 13 amino acids. CDR3: CASSPATNEKLFF. The CDR3 DNA follows: TGTGCCAGCTCACCAGCAACTAATGAAAAACTGTTTTTT.

The chain carries TRBV19 and TRBJ2-5; TRBD2 agrees at 7 bases. Germline V gene data show CDR1 as LNHDA and CDR2 as SQIVND (reference sequence). The ends lost 10 bases at V and 0 bases at J; junction bases unmatched: 11. The CDR3 runs to 15 residues. DNA of the CDR3: TGTGCCACCCGGGGGGACTTAGAGTACCAAGAGACCCAGTACTTC. This sequence encodes CATRGDLEYQETQYF.